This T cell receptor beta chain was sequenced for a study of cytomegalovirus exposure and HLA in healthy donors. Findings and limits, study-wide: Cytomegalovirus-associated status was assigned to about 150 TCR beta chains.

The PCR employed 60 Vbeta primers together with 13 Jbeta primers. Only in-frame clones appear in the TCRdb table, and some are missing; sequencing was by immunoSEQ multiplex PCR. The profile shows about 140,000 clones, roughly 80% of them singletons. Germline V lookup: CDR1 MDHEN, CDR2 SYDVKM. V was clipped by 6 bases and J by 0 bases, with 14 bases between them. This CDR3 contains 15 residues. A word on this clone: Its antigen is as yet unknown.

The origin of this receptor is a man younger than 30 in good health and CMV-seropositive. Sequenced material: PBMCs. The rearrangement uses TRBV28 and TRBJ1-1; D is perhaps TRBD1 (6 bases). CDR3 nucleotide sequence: TGTGCCAGCAGAAAAGGACAGTTCATGAACACTGAAGCTTTCTTT. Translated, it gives CASRKGQFMNTEAFF.